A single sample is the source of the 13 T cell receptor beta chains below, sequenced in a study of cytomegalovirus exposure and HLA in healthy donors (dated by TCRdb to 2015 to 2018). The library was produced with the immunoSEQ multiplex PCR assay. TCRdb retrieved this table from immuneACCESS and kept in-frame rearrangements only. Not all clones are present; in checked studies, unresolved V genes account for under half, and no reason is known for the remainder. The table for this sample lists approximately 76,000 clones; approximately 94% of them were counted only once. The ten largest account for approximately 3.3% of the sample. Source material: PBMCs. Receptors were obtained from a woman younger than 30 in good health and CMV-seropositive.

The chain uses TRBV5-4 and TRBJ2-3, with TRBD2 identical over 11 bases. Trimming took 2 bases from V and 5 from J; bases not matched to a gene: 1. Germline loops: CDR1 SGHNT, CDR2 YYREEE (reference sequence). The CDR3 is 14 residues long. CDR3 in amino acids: CASSLGLAGDTQYF. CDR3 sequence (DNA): TGTGCCAGCAGCTTAGGACTAGCGGGAGATACGCAGTATTTT. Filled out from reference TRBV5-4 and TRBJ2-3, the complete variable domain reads ETGVTQSPTHLIKTRGQQVTLRCSSQSGHNTVSWYQQALGQGPQFIFQYYREEENGRGNFPPRFSGLQFPNYSSELNVNALELDDSALYLCASSLGLAGDTQYFGPGTRLTVL.

CDR3 amino acids: CASSPLGQLVNQPQHF. CDR3 DNA: TGTGCCAGCAGCCCCTTAGGACAGCTAGTCAATCAGCCCCAGCATTTT. The chain links TRBV28 to TRBJ1-5; D might be TRBD1 (6 bases). This CDR3 comprises 16 residues. The V gene's germline CDR1 is MDHEN and CDR2 SYDVKM. The V end lost 6 bases, the J end lost 3 bases, and 18 bases lay between the germline ends.

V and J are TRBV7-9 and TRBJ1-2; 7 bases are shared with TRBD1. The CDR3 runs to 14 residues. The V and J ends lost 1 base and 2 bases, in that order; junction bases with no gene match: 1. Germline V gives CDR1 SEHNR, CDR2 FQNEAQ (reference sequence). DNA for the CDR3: TGTGCCAGCAGCTTAGGACAGGGAAACTATGGCTACACCTTC. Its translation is CASSLGQGNYGYTF.

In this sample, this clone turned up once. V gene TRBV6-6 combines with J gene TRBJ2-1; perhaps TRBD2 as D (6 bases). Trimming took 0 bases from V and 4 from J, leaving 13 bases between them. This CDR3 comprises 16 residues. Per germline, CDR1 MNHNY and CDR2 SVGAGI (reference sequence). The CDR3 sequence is CASSYSTGTEYNEQFF. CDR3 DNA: TGTGCCAGCAGTTACTCCACCGGGACTGAATACAATGAGCAGTTCTTC.

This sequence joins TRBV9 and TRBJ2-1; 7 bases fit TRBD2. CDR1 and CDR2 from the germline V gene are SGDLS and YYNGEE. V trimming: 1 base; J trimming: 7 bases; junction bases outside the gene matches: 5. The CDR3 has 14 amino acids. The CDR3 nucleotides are TGTGCCAGCAGCGTATTGGGACTAAGGAATGAGCAGTTCTTC. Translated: CASSVLGLRNEQFF. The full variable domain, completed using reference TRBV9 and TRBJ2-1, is DSGVTQTPKHLITATGQRVTLRCSPRSGDLSVYWYQQSLDQGLQFLIQYYNGEERAKGNILERFSAQQFPDLHSELNLSSLELGDSALYFCASSVLGLRNEQFFGPGTRLTVL.

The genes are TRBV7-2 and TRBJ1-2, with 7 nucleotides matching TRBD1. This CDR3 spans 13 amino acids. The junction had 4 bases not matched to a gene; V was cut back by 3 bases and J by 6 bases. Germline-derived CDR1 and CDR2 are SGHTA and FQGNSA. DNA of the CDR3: TGTGCCAGCAGCTTCACACAGGGGAATGGCTACACCTTC. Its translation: CASSFTQGNGYTF.

CDR3 protein: CASSFSQGLYGYTF. CDR3 nucleotides: TGTGCCAGCAGCTTCTCCCAGGGCCTCTATGGCTACACCTTC. This chain uses TRBV9 with TRBJ1-2, with D perhaps TRBD1 (5 bases). Germline-derived CDR1 and CDR2 are SGDLS and YYNGEE. Trimming cost V 4 bases and J 4 bases, with 14 bases left between them. The CDR3 covers 14 residues.

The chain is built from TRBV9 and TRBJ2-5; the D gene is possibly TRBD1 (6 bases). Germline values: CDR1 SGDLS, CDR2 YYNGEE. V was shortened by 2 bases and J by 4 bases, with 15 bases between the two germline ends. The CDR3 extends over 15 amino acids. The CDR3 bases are TGTGCCAGCAGCGTGAGAGGGCAGGGGTCAGAGACCCAGTACTTC. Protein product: CASSVRGQGSETQYF.

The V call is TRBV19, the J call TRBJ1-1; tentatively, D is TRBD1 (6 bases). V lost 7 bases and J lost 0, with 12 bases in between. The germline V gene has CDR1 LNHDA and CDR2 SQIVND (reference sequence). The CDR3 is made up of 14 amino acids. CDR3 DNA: TGTGCCAGTAAGATGGACAGAATGAACACTGAAGCTTTCTTT. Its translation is CASKMDRMNTEAFF.

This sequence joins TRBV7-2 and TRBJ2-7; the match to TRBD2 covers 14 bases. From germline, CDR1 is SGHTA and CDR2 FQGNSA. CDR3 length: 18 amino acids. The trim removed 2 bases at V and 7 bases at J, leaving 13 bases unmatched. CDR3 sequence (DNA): TGTGCCAGCAGCTTAAGGTCCGGGGGACTAGCGGGGGCTACGGAGCAGTACTTC. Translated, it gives CASSLRSGGLAGATEQYF. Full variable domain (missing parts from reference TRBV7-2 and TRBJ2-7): GAGVSQSPSNKVTEKGKDVELRCDPISGHTALYWYRQSLGQGLEFLIYFQGNSAPDKSGLPSDRFSAERTGGSVSTLTIQRTQQEDSAVYLCASSLRSGGLAGATEQYFGPGTRLTVT.

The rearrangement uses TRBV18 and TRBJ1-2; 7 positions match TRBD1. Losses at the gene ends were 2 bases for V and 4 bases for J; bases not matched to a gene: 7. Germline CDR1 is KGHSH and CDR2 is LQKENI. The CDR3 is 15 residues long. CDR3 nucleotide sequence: TGTGCCAGCTCACCAAGGACAGGATACATCTATGGCTACACCTTC. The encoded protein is CASSPRTGYIYGYTF.

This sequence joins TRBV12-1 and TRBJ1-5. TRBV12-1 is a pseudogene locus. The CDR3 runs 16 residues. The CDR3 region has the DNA TGTGCCAGCAGCTCCGGGAGGCGCTATAGCAATCAGCCCCAGCATTTT. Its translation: CASSSGRRYSNQPQHF.

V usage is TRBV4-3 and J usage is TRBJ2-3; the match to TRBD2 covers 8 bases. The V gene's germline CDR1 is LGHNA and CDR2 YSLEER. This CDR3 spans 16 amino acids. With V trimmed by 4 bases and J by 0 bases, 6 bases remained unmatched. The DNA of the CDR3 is TGCGCCAGCAGCCCCCGGGGGGGGCCTAGCACAGATACGCAGTATTTT. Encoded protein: CASSPRGGPSTDTQYF.